The 4 T cell receptor beta chains reported below all come from one sample, sequenced in a study of blood T cell repertoires in COVID-19. Sequencing used immunoSEQ multiplex PCR; TCRdb keeps in-frame clones, though not all of them. The sample has approximately 160,000 clones; 80% to 95% are singletons. Sequenced: peripheral blood. The receptors come from a woman aged 60 to 75 with COVID-19, enrolled during active disease.

The chain links TRBV5-1 to TRBJ2-1; weak D call: TRBD1 (6 bases). This CDR3 has 16 amino acids. Trimming pared 5 bases from V and 12 bases from J, leaving 27 bases between. Per germline, CDR1 SGHRS and CDR2 YFSETQ. In DNA form, the CDR3 reads TGCGCCAGCAGAACTACCGGACAGACTATAGGCAAAGGGCAGTTCTTC. It yields the protein CASRTTGQTIGKGQFF.

The chain recombines TRBV4-3 with TRBJ1-5; D might be TRBD1 (6 bases). V lost 1 base, J lost 5 bases, and 12 bases lay in between. CDR3 length equals 15 residues. CDR1 and CDR2 (germline): LGHNA, YSLEER. The CDR3 DNA reads TGCGCCAGCAGCCAAGGCACAGGGACCCATCAGCCCCAGCATTTT. Translation gives CASSQGTGTHQPQHF.

The V call is TRBV9, the J call TRBJ2-3; 9 nucleotides line up with TRBD1. The CDR3 length is 16 residues. After removal of 0 bases from V and 5 bases from J, the junction contained 7 bases not matched to a gene. CDR1 and CDR2 from the germline V gene are SGDLS and YYNGEE. The CDR3 here is CASSVAGQGLQDTQYF. In nucleotides, the CDR3 is TGTGCCAGCAGCGTAGCAGGACAGGGGCTTCAAGATACGCAGTATTTT.

V usage is TRBV27 and J usage is TRBJ2-7, with 7 bases that match TRBD1. Per germline, CDR1 MNHEY and CDR2 SMNVEV (reference sequence). The CDR3 loop spans 12 amino acids. V shed 3 bases, J shed 6 bases, and the junction held 2 bases outside the gene matches. The CDR3 sequence is CASSFTGVEQYF. The CDR3 region has the DNA TGTGCCAGCAGTTTCACAGGGGTCGAGCAGTACTTC.